These T cell receptor beta chains were read from a single sample in a study of T cell clones after liver transplantation. Repertoires were generated with immunoSEQ multiplex PCR, while TCRdb's copy carries only in-frame clones and drops some. The sample carries 55,000 to 75,000 clones, 90% to 95% recorded once. Sequenced here: CD4+ T cells from blood, sampled roughly 25 months after liver transplant. These receptor sequences come from a human patient who received a liver transplant. Some T cells may trace back to the graft donor. The CDR3 runs from the conserved cysteine through the conserved F or W. The D gene is left open where the match is weak. The listing skips clone size in some rows; elsewhere it reads once, few, many or a size class.

J | size | D | V | CDR3 | DNA
TRBJ2-1 | NA | NA | TRBV2 | CASRPIGTPGNEQFF | TGTGCCAGCAGGCCGATCGGGACTCCCGGCAATGAGCAGTTCTTC
TRBJ2-3 | NA | TRBD2 | TRBV27 | CASSPRSRGEDTQYF | TGTGCCAGCAGTCCCCGGTCCCGGGGGGAAGATACGCAGTATTTT
TRBJ1-2 | NA | TRBD1 | TRBV28 | CASSLGTGVGGYTF | TGTGCCAGCAGTTTGGGGACAGGGGTTGGCGGCTACACCTTC
TRBJ2-4 | NA | TRBD1 | TRBV19 | CASSSWVGTGVTIQYF | TGTGCCAGTAGTTCTTGGGTCGGGACAGGGGTGACTATTCAGTACTTC
TRBJ1-3 | NA | NA | TRBV5-4 | CASSRDRSSGNTIYF | TGTGCCAGCAGCCGTGACCGGAGCTCTGGAAACACCATATATTTT
TRBJ1-2 | NA | NA | TRBV21-1 | CASSNQKLTGEIANYGYTF | TGTGCCAGCAGCAACCAGAAACTGACAGGGGAGATAGCTAACTATGGCTACACCTTC
TRBJ1-5 | NA | NA | TRBV5-1 | CASSLEPDSNQPQHF | TGCGCCAGCAGCTTGGAACCGGATAGCAATCAGCCCCAGCACTTT
TRBJ2-2 | NA | NA | TRBV7-2 | CASSFGGNTGELFF | TGTGCCAGCAGCTTCGGCGGGAACACCGGGGAGCTGTTTTTT
TRBJ2-2 | NA | NA | TRBV4-2 | CASSQQQGYAGELFF | TGTGCCAGCAGCCAGCAACAGGGCTACGCCGGGGAGCTGTTTTTT
TRBJ2-3 | NA | NA | TRBV11-3 | CASSLGRAGNTQYF | TGTGCCAGCAGCTTAGGGAGGGCGGGAAATACGCAGTATTTT
TRBJ2-1 | once | TRBD2 | TRBV19 | CASSGTSGRTNEQFF | TGTGCCAGTAGTGGGACTAGCGGGAGGACCAATGAGCAGTTCTTC
TRBJ2-1 | NA | TRBD2 | TRBV9 | CASSLVSGSVYNEQFF | TGTGCCAGCAGCTTAGTCAGCGGGAGTGTCTACAATGAGCAGTTCTTC
TRBJ2-3 | NA | NA | TRBV11-3 | CASSSQGTTDTQYF | TGTGCCAGCAGCTCTCAGGGAACCACAGATACGCAGTATTTT
TRBJ2-3 | NA | TRBD1 | TRBV19 | CASSSRQGNTDTQYF | TGTGCCAGTAGTTCCCGACAGGGGAACACAGATACGCAGTATTTT
TRBJ2-2 | NA | NA | TRBV4-3 | CASSQDGGGELFF | TGCGCCAGCAGCCAAGACGGAGGCGGGGAGCTGTTTTTT
TRBJ1-1 | once | NA | TRBV7-3 | CASSLSDSTEAFF | TGTGCCAGCAGCTTGTCGGATTCAACTGAAGCTTTCTTT
TRBJ2-7 | few | NA | TRBV21-1 | CASSKGGEDGDAYEQYF | TGTGCCAGCAGCAAAGGGGGCGAGGACGGGGACGCCTACGAGCAGTACTTC
TRBJ2-7 | NA | TRBD2 | TRBV28 | CASSYLSGTYEQYF | TGTGCCAGCAGTTATCTTAGCGGGACCTACGAGCAGTACTTC
TRBJ1-4 | NA | TRBD1 | TRBV11-3 | CASSPGQVDEKLFF | TGTGCCAGCAGCCCCGGACAGGTGGATGAAAAACTGTTTTTT
TRBJ2-7 | NA | NA | TRBV5-1 | CASSLGVPNNEQYF | TGCGCCAGCAGCTTGGGAGTCCCCAATAACGAGCAGTACTTC
TRBJ2-7 | NA | NA | TRBV30 | CAWSVLGGFSEQYF | TGTGCCTGGAGTGTACTCGGCGGCTTTTCCGAGCAGTACTTC
TRBJ1-6 | NA | NA | TRBV30 | CAWSPIGGSSYNSPLHF | TGTGCCTGGAGCCCGATCGGCGGAAGCTCCTATAATTCACCCCTCCACTTT
TRBJ2-3 | NA | NA | TRBV28 | CASSDPGPTDTQYF | TGTGCCAGCAGTGACCCGGGACCCACAGATACGCAGTATTTT
TRBJ2-3 | NA | NA | TRBV6-1 | CASIRMGQATDTQYF | TGTGCCAGCATTAGAATGGGTCAGGCCACAGATACGCAGTATTTT
TRBJ2-3 | NA | NA | TRBV2 | CASSPQGQYTDTQYF | TGTGCCAGCAGTCCCCAGGGCCAGTACACAGATACGCAGTATTTT
TRBJ1-4 | NA | NA | TRBV15 | CATTRGNNEKLFF | TGTGCCACCACCAGGGGTAATAATGAAAAACTGTTTTTT
TRBJ2-1 | NA | TRBD2 | TRBV11-2 | CASSFLAGGSDEQFF | TGTGCCAGCAGCTTCCTAGCGGGAGGGAGCGATGAGCAGTTCTTC
TRBJ2-5 | NA | NA | TRBV5-1 | CASSLDGSQETQYF | TGCGCCAGCAGCTTGGATGGGAGCCAAGAGACCCAGTACTTC
TRBJ2-2 | NA | TRBD2 | TRBV4-2 | CASSPGLAGWGTGELFF | TGTGCCAGCAGCCCCGGACTAGCGGGATGGGGCACCGGGGAGCTGTTTTTT
TRBJ2-3 | NA | NA | TRBV27 | CASCLRSSTDTQYF | TGTGCCAGCTGCTTGAGGTCCAGCACAGATACGCAGTATTTT
TRBJ1-2 | NA | NA | TRBV25-1 | CASNANNYGYTF | TGTGCCAGCAACGCAAATAACTATGGCTACACCTTC
TRBJ2-5 | NA | NA | TRBV7-6 | CASSSRGPLGETQYF | TGTGCCAGCAGCTCACGGGGGCCCCTTGGGGAGACCCAGTACTTC
TRBJ2-1 | NA | NA | TRBV2 | CASSSQGSSYNEQFF | TGTGCCAGCAGTTCACAGGGTTCATCCTACAATGAGCAGTTCTTC
TRBJ2-7 | NA | TRBD1 | TRBV18 | CASSPRGQTYEQYF | TGTGCCAGCTCACCTAGGGGGCAGACCTACGAGCAGTACTTC
TRBJ2-1 | NA | TRBD2 | TRBV5-1 | CASSAFLAGAYNEQFF | TGCGCCAGCAGCGCCTTCCTAGCGGGAGCCTACAATGAGCAGTTCTTC
TRBJ2-3 | NA | TRBD1 | TRBV11-3 | CASSAGGAWTDTQYF | TGTGCCAGCAGTGCAGGGGGCGCCTGGACAGATACGCAGTATTTT
TRBJ1-2 | NA | NA | TRBV19 | CASSIDRQDYYGYTF | TGTGCCAGTAGTATAGATAGGCAGGATTACTATGGCTACACCTTC
TRBJ2-7 | NA | TRBD1 | TRBV7-2 | CASSVLGQGLDEQYF | TGTGCCAGCAGCGTACTCGGACAGGGTCTCGACGAGCAGTACTTC
TRBJ1-2 | NA | TRBD1 | TRBV28 | CASNPDRGRGYTF | TGTGCCAGCAACCCTGACAGGGGGAGAGGCTACACCTTC
TRBJ2-1 | NA | TRBD2 | TRBV4-3 | CASSQGEVVAGNNEQFF | TGCGCCAGCAGCCAAGGGGAGGTGGTAGCGGGAAACAATGAGCAGTTCTTC
TRBJ1-2 | NA | NA | TRBV28 | CASKGGGSNYGYTF | TGTGCCAGCAAGGGGGGTGGGAGTAACTATGGCTACACCTTC
TRBJ1-5 | NA | NA | TRBV5-6 | CASSSGYSNQPQHF | TGTGCCAGCAGCTCGGGATATAGCAATCAGCCCCAGCATTTT
TRBJ2-7 | NA | NA | TRBV21-1 | CASSKGGRIMGYEQYF | TGTGCCAGCAGCAAAGGGGGCAGGATCATGGGCTACGAGCAGTACTTC
TRBJ2-2 | NA | NA | TRBV11-1 | CASSLELGPGELFF | TGTGCCAGCAGCTTAGAACTAGGCCCCGGGGAGCTGTTTTTT
TRBJ1-1 | once | TRBD1 | TRBV7-9 | CASSLRQGDTEAFF | TGTGCCAGCAGCTTACGTCAGGGGGACACTGAAGCTTTCTTT
TRBJ1-1 | NA | NA | TRBV5-1 | CASSLESMDTEAFF | TGCGCCAGCAGCTTGGAAAGTATGGACACTGAAGCTTTCTTT
TRBJ1-4 | NA | NA | TRBV19 | CASSIGPDEKLFF | TGTGCCAGTAGTATCGGACCAGATGAAAAACTGTTTTTT
TRBJ2-7 | NA | NA | TRBV7-8 | CASSLGPGSNYEQYF | TGTGCCAGCAGCCTAGGCCCAGGGTCAAACTACGAGCAGTACTTC
TRBJ2-1 | NA | TRBD1 | TRBV5-1 | CASSGAGTGSGEQFF | TGCGCCAGCAGCGGAGCCGGGACAGGATCAGGTGAGCAGTTCTTC
TRBJ1-5 | NA | NA | TRBV27 | CASSLSFSQPQHF | TGTGCCAGCAGTTTATCATTTAGTCAGCCCCAGCATTTT
TRBJ2-7 | NA | TRBD2 | TRBV5-6 | CASSLGSGRGYEQYF | TGTGCCAGCAGCTTGGGTAGCGGGAGAGGCTACGAGCAGTACTTC
TRBJ2-1 | NA | TRBD2 | TRBV9 | CASSVAVVLGRSSYNEQFF | TGTGCCAGCAGCGTAGCGGTGGTTCTCGGGAGGAGCTCCTACAATGAGCAGTTCTTC
TRBJ2-7 | NA | TRBD1 | TRBV2 | CASSSGQGDYEQYF | TGTGCCAGCAGCTCGGGACAGGGGGACTACGAGCAGTACTTC